These 27 T cell receptor beta chains share one sample of origin, sequenced in a study of shared clonotypes between healthy human individuals. Terminally differentiated effector memory CD45RA+ cells were excluded from the naive CD8 cells, which were CD45RO-negative and positively selected for CCR7. The data were produced by immunoSEQ multiplex PCR, yet TCRdb's version contains in-frame clones alone and is incomplete. The sample shows some 600,000 clones, approximately 96% of them seen only once. Material for sequencing was naive CD8+ T cells sorted from blood. The receptors shown here come from a woman younger than 45 in good health.

The V and J genes are TRBV13 and TRBJ2-1, with D perhaps TRBD1 or TRBD2 (5 bases each). The germline V and J ends were trimmed by 6 bases and 2 bases, with 11 bases remaining between them. The CDR3 length is 14 residues. Germline CDR1 is PRHDT and CDR2 is FYEKMQ (reference sequence). The chain's CDR3 is CASRTGTTYNEQFF. The CDR3 DNA reads as TGTGCCAGCAGAACCGGGACGACCTACAATGAGCAGTTCTTC.

This clone was seen only once. The chain combines TRBV19 with TRBJ2-1; 8 bases match TRBD1. V was clipped by 7 bases and J by 8 bases; unmatched bases: 10. The germline V gene encodes CDR1 LNHDA and CDR2 SQIVND (reference sequence). The CDR3 loop spans 14 amino acids. This CDR3 reads CASTTGQAQDEQFF. The CDR3, as DNA: TGTGCCAGTACCACGGGACAGGCCCAAGATGAGCAGTTCTTC.

V is TRBV5-4 and J is TRBJ2-5; perhaps TRBD1 as D (5 bases). The CDR3 totals 13 residues. V shed 4 bases and J shed 1 base, with 8 bases lying between them. Germline V gene data show CDR1 as SGHNT and CDR2 as YYREEE (reference sequence). CDR3 protein: CASSPQGQETQYF. DNA of the CDR3: TGTGCCAGCAGCCCTCAGGGCCAAGAGACCCAGTACTTC.

The chain combines TRBV2 with TRBJ2-7; D is unresolved. Germline CDR1 SNHLY, CDR2 FYNNEI. This CDR3 is built from 10 residues. V lost 8 bases and J 5 bases, leaving 7 bases between the germline ends. CDR3 sequence reads: CASYKHEQYF. CDR3 nucleotides: TGTGCCAGCTACAAGCACGAGCAGTACTTC.

V gene TRBV7-9 combines with J gene TRBJ2-3, with unresolved D. CDR1 is SEHNR, CDR2 FQNEAQ, per germline (reference sequence). The V gene lost 3 bases and the J gene lost 2 bases, with 9 bases spanning the gap. The CDR3 extends over 14 amino acids. In DNA form, the CDR3 reads TGTGCCAGCAGCTTGGTCGGCCCCACAGATACGCAGTATTTT. Its translation: CASSLVGPTDTQYF.

This sequence joins TRBV9 and TRBJ2-5; D gene uncertain. Germline lookup yields CDR1 SGDLS and CDR2 YYNGEE. This CDR3 has 12 amino acids. Trimming shortened V by 3 bases and J by 5 bases, and 8 bases separated the two germline ends. The CDR3 is CASSGMSETQYF. For the CDR3, the DNA is TGTGCCAGCAGCGGGATGTCGGAGACCCAGTACTTC.

The chain combines TRBV5-6 with TRBJ1-5; tentatively, D is TRBD1 (5 bases). Germline V gene lookup returns CDR1 SGHDT and CDR2 YYEEEE. The CDR3 is 14 amino acids. The ends were cut back, 6 bases at V and 3 bases at J, with 13 bases in the middle. In DNA, the CDR3 is TGTGCCAGCACCCAGGGTGGGGACAATCAGCCCCAGCATTTT. Its translation is CASTQGGDNQPQHF.

This sequence joins TRBV5-6 and TRBJ1-1; weak D call: TRBD1 (5 bases). This CDR3 has 13 amino acids. From germline, CDR1 is SGHDT and CDR2 YYEEEE. V was shortened by 0 bases and J by 4 bases, with 7 bases between the two germline ends. The CDR3: CASSLGRATEAFF. CDR3 in DNA: TGTGCCAGCAGCTTGGGCAGGGCCACTGAAGCTTTCTTT.

J is TRBJ2-1 and V is TRBV5-4; 7 nucleotides line up with TRBD2. V dropped 3 bases and J dropped 9; count of bases not matched to a gene: 3. CDR1 and CDR2 (germline): SGHNT, YYREEE (reference sequence). The CDR3 has 12 amino acids. The CDR3 loop is CASSWGGTEQFF. CDR3 sequence (DNA): TGTGCCAGCAGCTGGGGGGGGACTGAGCAGTTCTTC.

J is TRBJ2-2 and V is TRBV19; D remains unclear. The CDR3 has 14 amino acids. Germline assignment: CDR1 LNHDA and CDR2 SQIVND (reference sequence). V was shortened by 2 bases and J by 7 bases, with 11 bases between the two germline ends. The CDR3 loop is CASSISRSNGELFF. CDR3 nucleotide sequence: TGTGCCAGTAGTATAAGCAGGAGTAACGGGGAGCTGTTTTTT.

This chain uses TRBV19 with TRBJ1-1; perhaps TRBD1 as D (6 bases). V dropped 3 bases and J dropped 6 bases, with 14 bases sitting between them. The CDR3 sequence is 14 residues long. Germline V lookup: CDR1 LNHDA, CDR2 SQIVND (reference sequence). The CDR3 nucleotides read TGTGCCAGTAGTATGGCAGGGGCCGGGGCTGAAGCTTTCTTT. This sequence encodes CASSMAGAGAEAFF.

V gene TRBV14 combines with J gene TRBJ2-5; the D gene is possibly TRBD2 (7 bases). Germline CDR1 and CDR2: SGHDN and FVKESK. V was shortened by 5 bases and J by 1 base, with 14 bases between the two germline ends. The CDR3 length is 15 residues. The CDR3 DNA sequence: TGTGCCAGCAGCGGTAGGGGGGGATTCCAAGAGACCCAGTACTTC. Its protein product is CASSGRGGFQETQYF.

The chain uses TRBV11-2 and TRBJ2-3, with D unresolved. The CDR3 sequence is 17 residues long. V was trimmed by 0 bases and J by 0 bases, leaving 13 bases between them. Germline lookup yields CDR1 SGHAT and CDR2 FQNNGV. The CDR3 nucleotides read TGTGCCAGCAGCTTAGATTTTCGTCAGACTAGCACAGATACGCAGTATTTT. This codes for CASSLDFRQTSTDTQYF.

The chain is built from TRBV9 and TRBJ1-1; D not resolved. The V end lost 4 bases, the J end lost 4 bases, and 17 bases lay between the germline ends. CDR1 SGDLS and CDR2 YYNGEE come from the germline V gene. The CDR3 totals 15 residues. The CDR3 DNA is TGTGCCAGCAGCCCAGACGCAGTCTTGGGCACTGAAGCTTTCTTT. It translates to CASSPDAVLGTEAFF.

The V and J genes are TRBV7-9 and TRBJ2-7; the D gene is possibly TRBD2 (6 bases). The germline V gene encodes CDR1 SEHNR and CDR2 FQNEAQ (reference sequence). The CDR3 contains 12 residues. The V gene lost 2 bases and the J gene lost 5 bases, with 7 bases spanning the gap. CDR3 coding DNA: TGTGCCAGCAGCTTATGGGGGGACGAGCAGTACTTC. Translation: CASSLWGDEQYF.

V usage is TRBV4-1 and J usage is TRBJ2-1; the match to TRBD2 covers 8 bases. The CDR3 runs 19 residues. Per germline, CDR1 MGHRA and CDR2 YSYEKL. J lost 0 bases, V lost 2 bases, and 12 bases had no gene match. This CDR3 is CASSQYVAGLGSSYNEQFF. In nucleotides, the CDR3 is TGCGCCAGCAGCCAATACGTAGCGGGACTAGGTAGCTCCTACAATGAGCAGTTCTTC.

This sequence joins TRBV5-4 and TRBJ2-7; D possibly corresponds to TRBD1 (5 bases). Per the germline V gene, CDR1 is SGHNT and CDR2 is YYREEE (reference sequence). The CDR3 runs 13 residues. V was trimmed by 5 bases and J by 3 bases, leaving 12 bases between them. The CDR3 nucleotides read TGTGCCAGCAGAGAAGACAGTGACTACGAGCAGTACTTC. Protein sequence: CASREDSDYEQYF.

This chain joins TRBV27 and TRBJ2-7; 16 positions match TRBD2. The V gene's germline CDR1 is MNHEY and CDR2 SMNVEV (reference sequence). Germline trimming cut 11 bases from V and 5 bases from J; bases unmatched to any gene: 6. The CDR3 contains 14 residues. Here the CDR3 reads CASGTSGRVHEQYF. DNA for the CDR3: TGTGCCTCTGGGACTAGCGGGAGGGTCCACGAGCAGTACTTC.

This chain connects TRBV14 to TRBJ2-7, with D possibly matching TRBD1 (5 bases). CDR1 is SGHDN and CDR2 is FVKESK in the germline V gene. Between the trimmed V and J ends, which lost 4 bases and 3 bases, there was a span of 10 bases. This CDR3 comprises 13 residues. In DNA form, the CDR3 reads TGTGCCAGCAGCCTACTCGACAGCTACGAGCAGTACTTC. This gives the protein CASSLLDSYEQYF. The entire variable domain, with the rest obtained from reference TRBV14 and TRBJ2-7, is as follows: EAGVTQFPSHSVIEKGQTVTLRCDPISGHDNLYWYRRVMGKEIKFLLHFVKESKQDESGMPNNRFLAERTGGTYSTLKVQPAELEDSGVYFCASSLLDSYEQYFGPGTRLTVT.

Only one count was recorded for this clone. The rearrangement uses TRBV7-8 and TRBJ2-7; 10 bases match TRBD2. Germline loops: CDR1 SGHVS, CDR2 FQNEAQ. V trimming: 5 bases; J trimming: 1 base; junction bases outside the gene matches: 11. CDR3 length: 17 residues. The DNA of the CDR3 is TGTGCCAGCAGCCTGGGGGCGGCTAGCGGGAGTTCCTACGAGCAGTACTTC. Amino acid sequence: CASSLGAASGSSYEQYF.

This clone was found once. The rearrangement links TRBV15 to TRBJ2-6; D unresolved. V dropped 3 bases and J dropped 3 bases, with 12 bases sitting between them. Per germline, CDR1 LNHNV and CDR2 YYDKDF (reference sequence). CDR3 length: 16 residues. The CDR3 nucleotides are TGTGCCACCAGCAGTGGTAGCCCCCGTGGGGCCAACGTCCTGACTTTC. Translation: CATSSGSPRGANVLTF.

V usage is TRBV27 and J usage is TRBJ1-4; D might be TRBD1 (5 bases). The CDR3 extends over 14 amino acids. V was clipped by 4 bases and J by 7 bases, with 13 bases between them. Germline loops: CDR1 MNHEY, CDR2 SMNVEV (reference sequence). Here the CDR3 DNA reads TGTGCCAGCAGTTCGGGGGGGTCGAGTGAAAAACTGTTTTTT. Its translation: CASSSGGSSEKLFF.

The V call is TRBV19, the J call TRBJ1-1; tentative D call: TRBD1 (6 bases). CDR3 length equals 15 residues. CDR1 and CDR2 (germline): LNHDA, SQIVND (reference sequence). V lost 6 bases, J lost 0 bases, and 14 bases lay in between. CDR3 amino acids: CASSLPGHVNTEAFF. For the CDR3, the DNA is TGTGCCAGTAGCCTTCCGGGACACGTGAACACTGAAGCTTTCTTT.

The chain employs TRBV20-1 and TRBJ2-7; perhaps TRBD2 as D (5 bases). The CDR3 loop spans 11 amino acids. V was trimmed by 4 bases and J by 2 bases, leaving 6 bases between them. Germline V lookup: CDR1 DFQATT, CDR2 SNEGSKA (reference sequence). CDR3 region: CSAKRTYEQYF. Here the CDR3 DNA reads TGCAGTGCTAAGCGGACCTACGAGCAGTACTTC.

V and J are TRBV19 and TRBJ2-7, with a tentative D call TRBD2 (5 bases). V was pared by 2 bases and J by 3 bases, with 8 bases between. Germline V gene data show CDR1 as LNHDA and CDR2 as SQIVND (reference sequence). The CDR3 consists of 13 residues. The CDR3 region has the DNA TGTGCCAGTAGTATAAGTCGGGGCTACGAGCAGTACTTC. Translated, it gives CASSISRGYEQYF.

V and J are TRBV13 and TRBJ1-3; D gene ambiguous. V gave up 2 bases and J gave up 0 bases, with 14 bases separating them. The CDR3 consists of 17 residues. From germline, CDR1 is PRHDT and CDR2 FYEKMQ (reference sequence). For the CDR3, the DNA is TGTGCCAGCAGCTTATCCCAAGACGGTTCCTCTGGAAACACCATATATTTT. Its translation is CASSLSQDGSSGNTIYF.

The chain recombines TRBV7-2 with TRBJ2-7; D call uncertain. This CDR3 spans 11 amino acids. V gave up 2 bases and J gave up 9 bases, with 8 bases separating them. In germline, CDR1 is SGHTA, CDR2 FQGNSA. The CDR3, as DNA: TGTGCCAGCAGCTTATTTGATGTGCAGTACTTC. Protein: CASSLFDVQYF.